The 31 T cell receptor beta chains presented below share a single source sample, sequenced in a study of Ad26.COV2.S vaccination and SARS-CoV-2 variants. Stated treatment: around 19 received Ad26.COV2.S at low or high dose, single or two shots; several received placebo; per-sample allocation not given. Sampling occurred on day 63 after the first vaccine or placebo injection. The repertoire was sequenced with immunoSEQ multiplex PCR; TCRdb's copy has only in-frame clones and lacks some. The repertoire consists of about 280,000 clones, with approximately 87% occurring once and the leading ten covering around 3.5%. Source: peripheral blood, taken in a trial of Ad26.COV2.S vaccine versus placebo. The receptors come from a person aged 18-65 years who received the Ad26.COV2.S COVID-19 vaccine or a placebo.

This chain connects TRBV28 to TRBJ1-2; TRBD1 agrees at 7 bases. The trim removed 7 bases at V and 2 bases at J, leaving 7 bases unmatched. There are 14 residues in the CDR3. Germline loops: CDR1 MDHEN, CDR2 SYDVKM. CDR3 amino acids: CASNPGTVNYGYTF. In nucleotides, the CDR3 is TGTGCCAGCAATCCCGGGACAGTAAACTATGGCTACACCTTC.

The J gene is TRBJ2-7, the V gene TRBV7-9, with D maybe TRBD1 (5 bases). CDR1 and CDR2 from the germline V gene are SEHNR and FQNEAQ (reference sequence). Trimming shortened V by 5 bases and J by 3 bases, and 14 bases separated the two germline ends. This CDR3 spans 14 amino acids. The CDR3 DNA reads TGTGCCAGCAGCGCATTTGGGGCTCACTACGAGCAGTACTTC. It is translated as CASSAFGAHYEQYF.

This clone was picked up one time. The chain employs TRBV4-1 and TRBJ2-3; 9 positions agree with TRBD2. Germline CDR1 is MGHRA and CDR2 is YSYEKL. V was pared by 2 bases and J by 2 bases, with 8 bases of the junction left unmatched. This CDR3 contains 17 residues. CDR3 bases: TGCGCCAGCAGCCAATTTCGGGCGGGGGGGCCCACAGATACGCAGTATTTT. This encodes CASSQFRAGGPTDTQYF.

The count of this clone is one. The genes are TRBV5-1 and TRBJ2-5, with D perhaps being TRBD1 or TRBD2 (5 bases each). Germline lookup yields CDR1 SGHRS and CDR2 YFSETQ. Trimming removed 7 bases from V and 5 bases from J, with 18 bases in between. This CDR3 has 14 amino acids. CDR3 DNA: TGCGCCAGCTACCGAGACCGAGGGACGGAGACCCAGTACTTC. It is translated as CASYRDRGTETQYF.

The chain carries TRBV18 and TRBJ1-6, with a possible D match to TRBD1 (6 bases). CDR3 length equals 15 residues. Germline V lookup: CDR1 KGHSH, CDR2 LQKENI. With 0 bases removed from V and 7 bases from J, the gap between germline ends came to 10 bases. The CDR3 is CASSPPGQVNSPLHF. DNA of the CDR3: TGTGCCAGCTCACCACCGGGACAAGTGAATTCACCCCTCCACTTT.

This chain links TRBV30 with TRBJ1-1; D unclear. The CDR3 loop spans 12 amino acids. Between the trimmed V and J ends, which lost 4 bases and 4 bases, there was a span of 10 bases. The germline CDR1 and CDR2 sequences are GTSNPN and SVGIG (reference sequence). The CDR3 is CAWTRRGTEAFF. CDR3 coding DNA: TGTGCCTGGACGCGAAGAGGCACTGAAGCTTTCTTT. Drawing the rest from reference TRBV30 and TRBJ1-1, the complete variable domain is SQTIHQWPATLVQPVGSPLSLECTVEGTSNPNLYWYRQAAGRGLQLLFYSVGIGQISSEVPQNLSASRPQDRQFILSSKKLLLSDSGFYLCAWTRRGTEAFFGQGTRLTVV.

The CDR3 DNA is TGTGCCAGCAGTCTTTCCGGGACGGCCAGGTCACCCCTCCACTTT. It encodes CASSLSGTARSPLHF. This chain joins TRBV6-5 and TRBJ1-6, with D possibly TRBD1 on 5 matching bases. From germline, CDR1 is MNHEY and CDR2 SVGAGI. The CDR3 covers 15 residues. Trimming removed 5 bases from V and 10 bases from J, with 18 bases in between.

The chain couples TRBV3-1 (or the pseudogene TRBV3-2) to TRBJ1-1, with unresolved D. The V end was cut by 4 bases, the J end by 5 bases, with 14 bases between. Per germline, CDR1 LGHDT and CDR2 YNNKEL (reference sequence). This CDR3 contains 14 residues. The CDR3 nucleotides are TGTGCCAGCAGCCCCACCTATTCGGGGACTGAAGCTTTCTTT. Residues: CASSPTYSGTEAFF.

This clone came up a few times. The chain employs TRBV10-3 and TRBJ1-1; 10 bases map to TRBD1. In germline, CDR1 is ENHRY, CDR2 SYGVKD. V dropped 9 bases and J dropped 4; count of bases not matched to a gene: 14. The CDR3 has 16 residues. CDR3: CAIQDGTGVFFTEAFF. CDR3 in DNA: TGTGCCATACAAGACGGGACAGGGGTATTTTTCACTGAAGCTTTCTTT.

This clone was detected a few times. The V and J genes are TRBV29-1 and TRBJ1-1; D not certain. Trimming shortened V by 1 base and J by 2 bases, and 8 bases separated the two germline ends. The CDR3 covers 13 residues. CDR1 is SQVTM, CDR2 ANQGSEA, per germline. The CDR3 DNA sequence: TGCAGCGTTGAAGGCAGGATAAACACTGAAGCTTTCTTT. Protein product: CSVEGRINTEAFF.

Of note for this clone: This may stem from a read error, because a much larger clone lies one nucleotide away. Other nucleotide sequences from this sample produce the same CDR3. The rearrangement joins TRBV3-1 (or the pseudogene TRBV3-2) to TRBJ2-2, with D unresolved. There are 12 residues in the CDR3. Between the trimmed V and J ends, which lost 3 bases and 3 bases, there was a span of 2 bases. The V gene's germline CDR1 is LGHDT and CDR2 YNNKEL (reference sequence). For the CDR3, the DNA is TGTGCCAGCAGCCAGGACACCGGGGAGCTGTTTTTT. It translates to CASSQDTGELFF.

With regard to this clone: Germline and junction disagree at one end, which may indicate a read error. This rearrangement joins TRBV7-7 to TRBJ1-4; perhaps TRBD1 as D (6 bases). The CDR3 is made up of 14 amino acids. Germline loops: CDR1 SSHAT, CDR2 FNYEAQ (reference sequence). The DNA for the CDR3 is TGTGCTAGCAGCTTAGATGGGGGCAATGAAAAACTGTTTTTT. It codes for CASSLDGGNEKLFF.

This clone was seen a handful of times. The chain has TRBV11-1 and TRBJ2-1; perhaps TRBD1 as D (5 bases). The V end lost 5 bases, the J end lost 6 bases, and 11 bases lay between the germline ends. Germline V gene lookup returns CDR1 SGHAT and CDR2 FQDESV (reference sequence). This CDR3 comprises 13 residues. CDR3 sequence reads: CASSNTRGNEQFF. In DNA, the CDR3 is TGTGCCAGCAGCAATACAAGGGGCAATGAGCAGTTCTTC. The full variable domain, rest sourced from reference TRBV11-1 and TRBJ2-1, is EAEVAQSPRYKITEKSQAVAFWCDPISGHATLYWYRQILGQGPELLVQFQDESVVDDSQLPKDRFSAERLKGVDSTLKIQPAELGDSAMYLCASSNTRGNEQFFGPGTRLTVL.

Only a few counts were recorded for this clone. The chain uses TRBV30 and TRBJ1-2; a possible D gene is TRBD1 (6 bases). V was trimmed by 7 bases and J by 4 bases, leaving 22 bases between them. This CDR3 has 15 amino acids. Germline CDR1 is GTSNPN and CDR2 is SVGIG (reference sequence). CDR3 region: CAFQQGNRFTYGYTF. The CDR3 nucleotides read TGTGCCTTCCAACAGGGAAATCGCTTTACCTATGGCTACACCTTC. Together with reference TRBV30 and TRBJ1-2, the CDR3 gives the full variable domain: SQTIHQWPATLVQPVGSPLSLECTVEGTSNPNLYWYRQAAGRGLQLLFYSVGIGQISSEVPQNLSASRPQDRQFILSSKKLLLSDSGFYLCAFQQGNRFTYGYTFGSGTRLTVV.

The gene calls are TRBV2 and TRBJ2-7; D may correspond to TRBD1 or TRBD2 (5 bases each). The V end lost 5 bases, the J end lost 0 bases, and 8 bases lay between the germline ends. CDR1 is SNHLY, CDR2 FYNNEI, per germline. This CDR3 region has 13 residues. The CDR3 bases are TGTGCCAGCAGTCGGGACCGCTCCTACGAGCAGTACTTC. It encodes CASSRDRSYEQYF.

This sequence joins TRBV7-9 and TRBJ1-2; TRBD1 is a possible D gene (6 bases). Looked up from germline, CDR1 is SEHNR and CDR2 is FQNEAQ (reference sequence). CDR3 length: 15 residues. Trimming took 0 bases from V and 4 from J, leaving 12 bases between them. CDR3 sequence (DNA): TGTGCCAGCAGCTTAGCACAGGGAGGGTTCTATGGCTACACCTTC. Its translation: CASSLAQGGFYGYTF.

J is TRBJ2-5 and V is TRBV7-9; D unclear. Trimming took 2 bases from V and 5 from J, leaving 6 bases between them. The germline V gene has CDR1 SEHNR and CDR2 FQNEAQ (reference sequence). The CDR3 covers 12 residues. For the CDR3, the DNA is TGTGCCAGCAGCTTAACCGCCGAGACCCAGTACTTC. Amino acids: CASSLTAETQYF.

This chain joins TRBV12-5 and TRBJ2-7; the match to TRBD1 covers 7 bases. CDR1 and CDR2 from the germline V gene are LGHNT and FRNRAP. CDR3 size: 14 residues. Unmatched junction bases numbered 2, after V lost 3 bases and J lost 0 bases. The CDR3 loop is CASGFGTVSYEQYF. DNA for the CDR3: TGTGCTAGTGGTTTTGGGACAGTCTCCTACGAGCAGTACTTC.

The chain recombines TRBV5-8 with TRBJ2-4; D gene unclear. Germline V gives CDR1 SGHTS, CDR2 YDEGEE. This CDR3 has 15 amino acids. Trimming removed 4 bases at V and 0 bases at J, with 11 bases between. CDR3 nucleotide sequence: TGTGCCAGCAGCCGAGGAACACTAGCCAAAAACATTCAGTACTTC. Its translation is CASSRGTLAKNIQYF. Full variable domain (rest looked up from reference TRBV5-8 and TRBJ2-4): EAGVTQSPTHLIKTRGQQATLRCSPISGHTSVYWYQQALGLGLQFLLWYDEGEERNRGNFPPRFSGRQFPNYSSELNVNALELEDSALYLCASSRGTLAKNIQYFGAGTRLSVL.

The chain employs TRBV11-3 and TRBJ1-1, with no clear D. This CDR3 contains 14 residues. Looked up from germline, CDR1 is SGHNT and CDR2 is YENEEA. The V and J ends lost 5 bases and 0 bases respectively, with 10 bases between them. The DNA for the CDR3 is TGTGCCAGCAGCCTGAACTCCATGAACACTGAAGCTTTCTTT. This encodes CASSLNSMNTEAFF.

The chain uses TRBV3-1 (or the pseudogene TRBV3-2) and TRBJ2-7, with 7 bases lining up with TRBD1. Germline trimming cut 1 base from V and 3 bases from J; bases unmatched to any gene: 6. The CDR3 covers 15 residues. Germline assignment: CDR1 LGHDT and CDR2 YNNKEL (reference sequence). The CDR3 DNA is TGTGCCAGCAGCCAAGCGGGACAGCACTACTACGAGCAGTACTTC. Its translation: CASSQAGQHYYEQYF.

The sample holds a few counts of this clone. The CDR3, as DNA: TGCGCCAGCAGTGAGTCGTCTAGCTCCTACGAGCAGTACTTC. As protein: CASSESSSSYEQYF. V and J are TRBV10-1 and TRBJ2-7; D not certain. Trimming left V 0 bases short and J 0 bases short, with 6 bases between. There are 14 residues in the CDR3. CDR1 is WNHNN and CDR2 is SYGVQD in the germline V gene (reference sequence).

The V call is TRBV2, the J call TRBJ2-3; D call uncertain. Germline CDR1 and CDR2: SNHLY and FYNNEI. V dropped 6 bases and J dropped 1 base, with 14 bases sitting between them. This CDR3 is 15 amino acids long. CDR3 DNA sequence: TGTGCCAGCAGCTTTAACCGCCCTGGCACAGATACGCAGTATTTT. Its translation is CASSFNRPGTDTQYF.

The chain links TRBV6-2 or TRBV6-3 to TRBJ2-5; a possible D gene is TRBD1 (6 bases). V lost 5 bases and J 2 bases, leaving 12 bases between the germline ends. The germline V gene encodes CDR1 MNHEY and CDR2 SVGEGT. There are 14 residues in the CDR3. The CDR3 DNA reads TGTGCCAGCAGTACATGGGACATACAAGAGACCCAGTACTTC. This encodes CASSTWDIQETQYF.

The chain links TRBV14 to TRBJ1-2; weak D call: TRBD1 (5 bases). The CDR3 consists of 14 residues. Trimming cost V 3 bases and J 4 bases, with 12 bases left between them. The germline gives CDR1 SGHDN, CDR2 FVKESK. The CDR3 nucleotides are TGTGCCAGCAGCCACGACATCGGGGGCTATGGCTACACCTTC. It yields the protein CASSHDIGGYGYTF.

The chain is built from TRBV2 and TRBJ1-4; 9 bases are a match to TRBD1. This CDR3 has 14 amino acids. Trimming removed 5 bases from V and 8 bases from J; junction bases left unmatched: 6. In germline, CDR1 is SNHLY, CDR2 FYNNEI. CDR3 DNA sequence: TGTGCCAGCAGTCCCGGGACAGGGTACGAAAAACTGTTTTTT. Translating it yields CASSPGTGYEKLFF. Filled out from reference TRBV2 and TRBJ1-4, the complete variable domain reads EPEVTQTPSHQVTQMGQEVILRCVPISNHLYFYWYRQILGQKVEFLVSFYNNEISEKSEIFDDQFSVERPDGSNFTLKIRSTKLEDSAMYFCASSPGTGYEKLFFGSGTQLSVL.

The chain combines TRBV19 with TRBJ1-2; no firm D call. Trimming stripped 3 bases from V and 4 bases from J, with 12 bases between. In germline, CDR1 is LNHDA, CDR2 SQIVND (reference sequence). The CDR3 runs to 14 residues. The DNA of the CDR3 is TGTGCCAGTAGTATCCCCGGGTTCAGCTATGGCTACACCTTC. Its translation: CASSIPGFSYGYTF.

The V call is TRBV5-1, the J call TRBJ2-1; no firm D call. Germline assignment: CDR1 SGHRS and CDR2 YFSETQ. Trimming removed 0 bases at V and 6 bases at J, with 16 bases between. The CDR3 sequence is 16 residues long. CDR3 nucleotide sequence: TGCGCCAGCAGCTTGGCAGACATTCCTTCCACCAATGAGCAGTTCTTC. It encodes CASSLADIPSTNEQFF.

The chain is built from TRBV27 and TRBJ1-6; D call uncertain. This CDR3 contains 13 residues. Germline V CDR1 and CDR2: MNHEY, SMNVEV (reference sequence). The ends were cut back, 0 bases at V and 8 bases at J, with 5 bases in the middle. The CDR3: CASSLSTYSPLHF. In DNA, the CDR3 is TGTGCCAGCAGTTTATCAACCTATTCACCCCTCCACTTT.

The chain recombines TRBV15 with TRBJ2-3; 8 positions agree with TRBD1. With V trimmed by 1 base and J by 2 bases, 2 bases remained unmatched. The CDR3 is 15 residues long. CDR1 is LNHNV and CDR2 is YYDKDF in the germline V gene (reference sequence). The CDR3 protein is CATSRGQGATDTQYF. The CDR3 DNA follows: TGTGCCACCAGCAGAGGGCAGGGGGCCACAGATACGCAGTATTTT.

J is TRBJ1-5 and V is TRBV24-1; D unclear. Germline loops: CDR1 KGHDR, CDR2 SFDVKD. The V gene lost 8 bases and the J gene lost 0 bases, with 7 bases spanning the gap. This CDR3 has 13 residues. CDR3 sequence (DNA): TGTGCCACCATGGACTATAGCAATCAGCCCCAGCATTTT. The encoded protein is CATMDYSNQPQHF.